This T cell receptor (beta chain) was recovered during a study of blood T cell repertoires in COVID-19 (dated by TCRdb to 2020 to 2021). Context from the whole study: Samples covering the acute and convalescent phases of COVID-19 were provided by collaborators in the United States, Italy and Spain. The samples were drawn from two sources: the first 160 participants of the ongoing ImmuneRACE study, and fewer than 1,500 subjects contributed by 6 global collaborators. A freely available public database, intended as a resource for researchers studying the immune response to SARS-CoV-2, is where the repertoires were released. Subjects who had been exposed to COVID-19, were actively infected with it, or had recovered from it provided the deeply sampled blood TCRbeta repertoires that made up the dataset. HLA class I and class II types, where available, came from metadata supplied by the sample provider rather than from assay-based typing. The prospective study material was composed of cDNA or gDNA derived from T cells, B-cell-depleted T cells, or PBMCs. Sample metadata almost always included a de-identified subject ID, COVID-19 status, age in years and sex.

This clone was counted once. It lacks a known antigen. It has no much larger one-base neighbor in the sample; base qualities were not kept. The junction shows trimming of 10 bases on V and 4 bases on J, plus 19 bases between the germline ends. The CDR3 contains 14 residues, cysteine and phenylalanine counted. The only DNA kept is the CDR3, 42 bases in frame from the first base. The germline V gene (reference sequence) sets CDR1 to LGHDT and CDR2 to YNNKEL. Here is what the overall study found, with its caveats: How much clinical and demographic metadata was included differed by source and by participant, and the metadata was provided uncurated.

TCRbeta CDR3 regions were amplified from genomic DNA by means of the immunoSEQ Assay, a bias-controlled multiplex PCR. In the paper's pipeline: Nucleated cell counts per sample were estimated from amplification of reference gene primers within the assay. Sequence reads were collapsed and filtered to measure the absolute abundance of every unique TCRbeta CDR3 rearrangement. Productive Simpson clonality was computed per sample as the square root of Simpson's diversity index over productive rearrangements. TCRdb's version of the immuneACCESS table is confined to in-frame rearrangements and falls short of the full clone set. An unresolved V gene accounts for under half of the shortfall where checked; the remainder is of unknown origin. The DNA was the basis for D and trimming; V, J and clone size are from that table. Counted in this sample were 150,000 or so clones; approximately 80% of them appeared once. The biggest ten clones account for roughly an eighth of the sample.

One collaborating source in Seattle enrolled patients during active infection and followed them longitudinally through the course of disease. Whole blood was collected in K2EDTA tubes by collaborating institutions according to the institutions' own protocols. For TCRbeta analysis, collaborator samples were shipped as frozen whole blood, as isolated PBMCs, or as DNA extracted from either sample type. This receptor was taken from a woman aged 60-70 years with COVID-19, enrolled during active disease. Source material: peripheral blood. The V gene is TRBV3-1 (or the pseudogene TRBV3-2) and the J gene is TRBJ1-1; the D gene is perhaps TRBD1, on 6 matching bases. CDR3 reads: CATQRGEGGTEAFF. The base sequence is TGTGCCACCCAAAGGGGGGAGGGCGGCACTGAAGCTTTCTTT.